This T cell receptor beta chain is from a study of post-analysis software for immune sequencing data. Study as a whole: Relapsing-remitting, secondary progressive and progressive-relapsing forms of multiple sclerosis all featured among disease courses. Findings and caveats of the study: Significantly decreased normalized Chao1 diversity was recorded for multiple sclerosis patients relative to controls. Higher frequency in patients than in controls was seen for a handful of TRBV segments, with TRBV5-6, TRBV5-1 and TRBV20-1 among them.

In regard to this clonotype: Its antigen is not identified.

The germline V gene encodes CDR1 MNHEY and CDR2 SVGAGI. The length of the CDR3 is 13 residues. The V end lost 4 bases, the J end lost 6 bases, and 12 bases lay between the germline ends. Incorporated into the TCR beta cDNA libraries were unique molecular identifiers, which served to reduce PCR and sequencing biases. There were roughly 1 to 11 million T cells, and around 460,000 cDNA molecules came from them. Via MiXCR, TCRdb re-called the PCR reads, giving one row per CDR3 protein. Of about 400,000 distinct CDR3 sequences in the sample, roughly 36% were seen once. This receptor was identified in a girl aged 5 to 17 with multiple sclerosis. Sequenced: blood. J is TRBJ1-1 and V is TRBV6-5; weak D call: TRBD1 (6 bases). In DNA form, the CDR3 reads TGTGCCAGCAGTTCCGTGGGGGCGTCTGAAGCTTTCTTT. Translated: CASSSVGASEAFF.